The T cell receptor (beta chain) described here comes from a study of blood T cell repertoires in COVID-19. On the study more broadly: Acute and convalescent COVID-19 samples came from the United States, Italy and Spain. The cDNA or gDNA used as material had been derived from T cells, B-cell-depleted T cells, or PBMCs.

Authors' processing steps: Estimated nucleated cell counts came from reference gene primer amplification. Data came from immunoSEQ multiplex PCR; TCRdb stores just in-frame clones and leaves some out. The D gene and trimming were derived from the DNA, and the V and J assignments and clone size from that table. Counted here are 300,000 or so clones, over 80% occurring once; the ten biggest clones make up over 1.2%. The CDR3 totals 19 residues. Germline values: CDR1 SGHVS, CDR2 FNYEAQ. The V and J ends lost 5 bases and 0 bases, in that order; junction bases with no gene match: 7. The sequence was obtained from a woman aged 40 to 50 who had recovered from COVID-19. V is TRBV7-6 and J is TRBJ2-1; the match to TRBD2 covers 16 bases. The material sequenced was peripheral blood. CDR3 sequence reads: CASSTPGLAGGSSYNEQFF. The CDR3 DNA follows: TGTGCCAGCAGCACCCCGGGACTAGCGGGGGGGAGCTCCTACAATGAGCAGTTCTTC. Full variable domain (rest looked up from reference TRBV7-6 and TRBJ2-1): GAGVSQSPRYKVTKRGQDVALRCDPISGHVSLYWYRQALGQGPEFLTYFNYEAQQDKSGLPNDRFSAERPEGSISTLTIQRTEQRDSAMYRCASSTPGLAGGSSYNEQFFGPGTRLTVL.